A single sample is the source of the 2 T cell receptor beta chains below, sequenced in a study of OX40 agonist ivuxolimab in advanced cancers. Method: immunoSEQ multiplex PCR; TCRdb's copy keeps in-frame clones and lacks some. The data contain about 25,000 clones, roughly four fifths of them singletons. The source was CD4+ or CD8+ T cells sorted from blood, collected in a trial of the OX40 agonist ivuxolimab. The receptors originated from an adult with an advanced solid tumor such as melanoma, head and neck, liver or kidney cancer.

This CDR3 is CASSPQGVYEQYF. DNA of the CDR3: TGTGCCAGCAGCCCTCAGGGTGTTTACGAGCAGTACTTC. This rearrangement joins TRBV5-8 to TRBJ2-7, with D tentatively TRBD1 (5 bases). CDR1 and CDR2 (germline): SGHTS, YDEGEE. The CDR3 has 13 residues. The V end lost 4 bases, the J end lost 4 bases, and 12 bases lay between the germline ends.

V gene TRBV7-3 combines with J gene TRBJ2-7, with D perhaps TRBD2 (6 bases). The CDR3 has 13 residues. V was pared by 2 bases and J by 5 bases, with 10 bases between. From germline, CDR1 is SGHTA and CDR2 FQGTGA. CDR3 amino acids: CASSLWASDEQYF. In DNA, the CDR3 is TGTGCCAGCAGCTTATGGGCTAGCGACGAGCAGTACTTC.